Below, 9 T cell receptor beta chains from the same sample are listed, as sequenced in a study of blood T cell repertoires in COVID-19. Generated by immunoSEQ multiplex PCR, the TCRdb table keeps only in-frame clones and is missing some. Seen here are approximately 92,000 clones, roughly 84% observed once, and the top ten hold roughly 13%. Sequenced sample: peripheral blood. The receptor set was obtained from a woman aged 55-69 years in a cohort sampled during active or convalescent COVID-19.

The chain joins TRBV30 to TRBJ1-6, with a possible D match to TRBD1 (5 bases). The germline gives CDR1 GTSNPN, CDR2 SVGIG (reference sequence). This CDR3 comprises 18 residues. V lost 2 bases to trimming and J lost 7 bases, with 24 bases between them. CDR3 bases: TGTGCCTGGAGTAGGGATCAAAGGAAGGGGTCGAGAAATTCACCCCTCCACTTT. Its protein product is CAWSRDQRKGSRNSPLHF.

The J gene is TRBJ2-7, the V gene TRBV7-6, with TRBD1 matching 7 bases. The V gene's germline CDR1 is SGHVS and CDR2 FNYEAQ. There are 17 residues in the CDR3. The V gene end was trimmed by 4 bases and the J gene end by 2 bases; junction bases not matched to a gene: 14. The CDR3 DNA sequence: TGTGCCAGCAGCTCGCAGACCACAGGGGTGGGGACCTACGAGCAGTACTTC. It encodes CASSSQTTGVGTYEQYF.

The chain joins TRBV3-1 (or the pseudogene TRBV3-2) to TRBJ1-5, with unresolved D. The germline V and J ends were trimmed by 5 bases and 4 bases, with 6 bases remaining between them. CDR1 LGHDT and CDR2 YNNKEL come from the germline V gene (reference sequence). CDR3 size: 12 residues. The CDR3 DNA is TGTGCCAGCAGCAACTTTAATCAGCCCCAGCATTTT. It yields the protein CASSNFNQPQHF.

The chain's CDR3 is CASSQEPTMVPDGYTF. The CDR3 DNA reads TGCGCCAGCAGCCAAGAACCCACTATGGTCCCGGATGGCTACACCTTC. V and J are TRBV4-1 and TRBJ1-2; D remains ambiguous. The ends were cut back, 0 bases at V and 6 bases at J, with 17 bases in the middle. The V gene's germline CDR1 is MGHRA and CDR2 YSYEKL. The CDR3 loop spans 16 amino acids.

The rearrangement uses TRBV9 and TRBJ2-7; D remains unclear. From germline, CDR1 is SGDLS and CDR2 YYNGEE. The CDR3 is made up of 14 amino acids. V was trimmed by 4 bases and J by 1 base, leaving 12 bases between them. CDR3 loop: CASSSRLASYEQYF. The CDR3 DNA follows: TGTGCCAGCAGCTCCCGACTGGCGTCCTACGAGCAGTACTTC.

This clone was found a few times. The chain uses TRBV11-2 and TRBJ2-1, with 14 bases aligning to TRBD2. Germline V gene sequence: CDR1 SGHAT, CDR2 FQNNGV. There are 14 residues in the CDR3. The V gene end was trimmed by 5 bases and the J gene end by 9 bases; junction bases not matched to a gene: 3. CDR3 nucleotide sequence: TGTGCCAGCAGCACGACTAGCGGGGGGGCTGAGCAGTTCTTC. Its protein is CASSTTSGGAEQFF.

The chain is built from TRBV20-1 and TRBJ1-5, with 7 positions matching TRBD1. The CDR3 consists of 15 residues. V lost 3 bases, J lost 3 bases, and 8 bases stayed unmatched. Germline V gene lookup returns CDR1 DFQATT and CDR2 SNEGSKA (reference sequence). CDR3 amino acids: CSASLVTGTNQPQHF. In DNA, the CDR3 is TGCAGTGCTAGTCTTGTGACAGGGACCAATCAGCCCCAGCATTTT.

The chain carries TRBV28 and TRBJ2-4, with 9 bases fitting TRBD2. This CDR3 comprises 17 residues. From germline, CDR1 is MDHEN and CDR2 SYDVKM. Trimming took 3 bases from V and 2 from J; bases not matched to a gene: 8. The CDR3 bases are TGTGCCAGCAGTTTCCTCTTAGCGGGAGACTCCAAAAACATTCAGTACTTC. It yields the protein CASSFLLAGDSKNIQYF.

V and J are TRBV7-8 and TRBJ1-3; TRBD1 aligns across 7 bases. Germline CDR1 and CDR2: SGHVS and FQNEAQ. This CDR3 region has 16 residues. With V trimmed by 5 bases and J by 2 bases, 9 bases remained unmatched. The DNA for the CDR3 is TGTGCCAGCAGCCTAGGGGGCGGCTTTGCTGGAAACACCATATATTTT. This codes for CASSLGGGFAGNTIYF. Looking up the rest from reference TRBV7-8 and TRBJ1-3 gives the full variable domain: GAGVSQSPRYKVAKRGQDVALRCDPISGHVSLFWYQQALGQGPEFLTYFQNEAQLDKSGLPSDRFFAERPEGSVSTLKIQRTQQEDSAVYLCASSLGGGFAGNTIYFGEGSWLTVV.